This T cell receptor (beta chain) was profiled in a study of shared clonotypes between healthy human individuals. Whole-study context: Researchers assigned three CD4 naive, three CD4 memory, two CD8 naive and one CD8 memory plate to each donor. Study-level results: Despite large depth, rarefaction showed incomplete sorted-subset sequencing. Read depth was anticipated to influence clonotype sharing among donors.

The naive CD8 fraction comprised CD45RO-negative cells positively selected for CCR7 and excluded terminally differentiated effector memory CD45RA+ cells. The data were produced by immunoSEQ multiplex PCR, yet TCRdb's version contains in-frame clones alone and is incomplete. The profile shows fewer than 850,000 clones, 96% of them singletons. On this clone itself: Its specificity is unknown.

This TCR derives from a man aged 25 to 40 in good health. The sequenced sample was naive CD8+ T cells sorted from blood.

CDR3 DNA: TGTGCCAGCAGTGGCAGGGGTGGCTACACCTTC. Amino acid sequence: CASSGRGGYTF. The gene calls are TRBV25-1 and TRBJ1-2; the D gene is possibly TRBD1 (6 bases). Trimming took off 4 bases at V and 7 bases at J, with 7 bases between the two ends. CDR1 MGHDK and CDR2 SYGVNS come from the germline V gene. This CDR3 comprises 11 residues.